This TCR beta chain stems from a study of blood T cell repertoires in COVID-19. The overall study: Nucleic acid was either cDNA or gDNA, and it came from T cells, B-cell-depleted T cells, or PBMCs.

In the authors' workflow: Using reference gene primer amplification, nucleated cell counts were estimated. Only in-frame clones appear in the TCRdb table, and some are missing; sequencing was by immunoSEQ multiplex PCR. That table furnishes V, J and clone size, whereas the DNA furnished D and trimming. Among about 200,000 clones, around 88% were seen once, and the ten largest hold approximately 1.5%. The sample consisted of peripheral blood. The TCR sequence derives from a man aged 18 to 30 with active or convalescent COVID-19.

The CDR3 reads CASTGASQPQHF. The CDR3 region has the DNA TGTGCCAGTACAGGGGCGTCTCAGCCCCAGCATTTT. This chain connects TRBV19 to TRBJ1-5; possible D gene TRBD1, 6 bases. The V end was cut by 7 bases, the J end by 6 bases, with 10 bases between. Per the germline V gene, CDR1 is LNHDA and CDR2 is SQIVND (reference sequence). This CDR3 comprises 12 residues.